A selection of T cell receptor beta chains follows, all from one sample in a study of blood T cells in healthy people across ages. MiXCR, applied by TCRdb to the 5' RACE reads, yields one record per CDR3 protein. The sample lists 980,000 or so distinct CDR3 sequences, 40% to 60% occurring once. The sequenced material came from blood. These receptors were collected from a man aged 25 to 40 in good health. The CDR3 runs from the conserved cysteine through the conserved F or W. The order of the fields is clone size, V gene, J gene, D gene, CDR3 length, CDR3 DNA, CDR3 protein. D genes are given only for firm matches. The size of a clone is reported for some rows only, either as once, few or many, or as a class for expanded clones.

clone size: .; V gene: TRBV20-1; J gene: TRBJ1-6; D gene: TRBD1; CDR3 length: 15; CDR3 DNA: TGCAGTGCTAGAGATCGGGGCAGGGGGCTGACACCCCTCCACTTT; CDR3 protein: CSARDRGRGLTPLHF
clone size: once; V gene: TRBV10-3; J gene: TRBJ2-5; D gene: .; CDR3 length: 13; CDR3 DNA: TGTGCCATCACTCCCGTGGTGTGGGAGACCCAGTACTTC; CDR3 protein: CAITPVVWETQYF
clone size: few; V gene: TRBV9; J gene: TRBJ2-5; D gene: TRBD2; CDR3 length: 13; CDR3 DNA: TGTGCCAGCAGCGCTAGCGGGGTGGAGACCCAGTACTTC; CDR3 protein: CASSASGVETQYF
clone size: few; V gene: TRBV29-1; J gene: TRBJ2-1; D gene: TRBD2; CDR3 length: 15; CDR3 DNA: TGCAGCGTTGATTCGCCCCTAGCGGGGGGGAGTGTGCAGTTCTTC; CDR3 protein: CSVDSPLAGGSVQFF
clone size: few; V gene: TRBV7-2; J gene: TRBJ2-3; D gene: TRBD2; CDR3 length: 14; CDR3 DNA: TGTGCCAGCAGGGGACTAGGCCCCGCAGATACGCAGTATTTT; CDR3 protein: CASRGLGPADTQYF
clone size: .; V gene: TRBV6-1; J gene: TRBJ2-2; D gene: .; CDR3 length: 16; CDR3 DNA: TGTGCCAGCAGCGGGACCGAACAAATTTACACCGGGGAGCTGTTTTTT; CDR3 protein: CASSGTEQIYTGELFF
clone size: .; V gene: TRBV29-1; J gene: TRBJ2-1; D gene: TRBD2; CDR3 length: 14; CDR3 DNA: TGCAGCGCCGACTCTAGCGGGGGGGGGAATGAGCAGTTCTTC; CDR3 protein: CSADSSGGGNEQFF
clone size: few; V gene: TRBV11-2; J gene: TRBJ1-1; D gene: .; CDR3 length: 12; CDR3 DNA: TGTGCCAGCAGCTCGGCAGGGACTGAAGCTTTCTTT; CDR3 protein: CASSSAGTEAFF
clone size: .; V gene: TRBV10-3; J gene: TRBJ2-5; D gene: .; CDR3 length: 14; CDR3 DNA: TGTGCCATCAGTGAGTCCCCAGGGTACAATGAGCAGTACTTC; CDR3 protein: CAISESPGYNEQYF
clone size: .; V gene: TRBV18; J gene: TRBJ2-7; D gene: .; CDR3 length: 14; CDR3 DNA: TGTGCCAGCTCACCAGCGGACGGCTCCTACGAGCAGTACTTC; CDR3 protein: CASSPADGSYEQYF
clone size: few; V gene: TRBV12-3/TRBV12-4; J gene: TRBJ2-3; D gene: TRBD1; CDR3 length: 15; CDR3 DNA: TGTGCCAGCAGCCCCGGGACAGGGGGTTTTGATACGCAGTATTTT; CDR3 protein: CASSPGTGGFDTQYF
clone size: few; V gene: TRBV12-3/TRBV12-4; J gene: TRBJ2-3; D gene: TRBD1; CDR3 length: 15; CDR3 DNA: TGTGCCAGCAGAGGGGACAGAACAAGCACAGATACGCAGTATTTT; CDR3 protein: CASRGDRTSTDTQYF
clone size: .; V gene: TRBV12-3/TRBV12-4; J gene: TRBJ2-4; D gene: .; CDR3 length: 12; CDR3 DNA: TGTGCCAGCAGTTTAAGGGGTGAGGGGCAGTACTTC; CDR3 protein: CASSLRGEGQYF
clone size: .; V gene: TRBV7-9; J gene: TRBJ2-7; D gene: .; CDR3 length: 16; CDR3 DNA: TGTGCCAGCAGCTTAGTAACTGGACGGAGCTCCGACGAGCAGTACTTC; CDR3 protein: CASSLVTGRSSDEQYF
clone size: .; V gene: TRBV12-5; J gene: TRBJ1-5; D gene: .; CDR3 length: 12; CDR3 DNA: TGTGCTAGTGGGGTGGACGATCAGCCCCAGCATTTT; CDR3 protein: CASGVDDQPQHF
clone size: .; V gene: TRBV29-1; J gene: TRBJ2-7; D gene: .; CDR3 length: 13; CDR3 DNA: TGCAGCGTTGGGGACGGCAGCTCCTACGAGCAGTACTTC; CDR3 protein: CSVGDGSSYEQYF
clone size: .; V gene: TRBV25-1; J gene: TRBJ2-7; D gene: .; CDR3 length: 15; CDR3 DNA: TGTGCCAGCAGTGAATCGGTGGGCCTTCCCTACGAGCAGTACTTC; CDR3 protein: CASSESVGLPYEQYF
clone size: .; V gene: TRBV27; J gene: TRBJ2-7; D gene: .; CDR3 length: 11; CDR3 DNA: TGTGCCAGTAGATCCTTCTACGGGCAGTACTTC; CDR3 protein: CASRSFYGQYF
clone size: .; V gene: TRBV5-6; J gene: TRBJ2-7; D gene: .; CDR3 length: 14; CDR3 DNA: TGTGCCAGCTCTCCCCCAGGGTCCTACAATGAGCAGTACTTC; CDR3 protein: CASSPPGSYNEQYF
clone size: .; V gene: TRBV12-3/TRBV12-4; J gene: TRBJ1-1; D gene: .; CDR3 length: 15; CDR3 DNA: TGTGCCAGCAATCGAGAGTGGGTCGCGAACACTGAAGCTTTCTTT; CDR3 protein: CASNREWVANTEAFF
clone size: .; V gene: TRBV7-9; J gene: TRBJ1-1; D gene: TRBD1; CDR3 length: 14; CDR3 DNA: TGTGCCAGCAGCTACCAGGGGGCGCGGACTGAAGCTTTCTTT; CDR3 protein: CASSYQGARTEAFF
clone size: few; V gene: TRBV20-1; J gene: TRBJ1-1; D gene: .; CDR3 length: 17; CDR3 DNA: TGCAGTGCTAGTGGGGTCATGGCAGCAAGCATGAACACTGAAGCTTTCTTT; CDR3 protein: CSASGVMAASMNTEAFF
clone size: many; V gene: TRBV30; J gene: TRBJ2-7; D gene: .; CDR3 length: 11; CDR3 DNA: TGTGCCTGGAATGTTGCGTACGAGCAGTACTTC; CDR3 protein: CAWNVAYEQYF
clone size: .; V gene: TRBV27; J gene: TRBJ2-7; D gene: .; CDR3 length: 14; CDR3 DNA: TGTGCCAGCAGTTTTCTGGCGGCCACCTACGAGCAGTACTTC; CDR3 protein: CASSFLAATYEQYF
clone size: .; V gene: TRBV12-3/TRBV12-4; J gene: TRBJ2-7; D gene: TRBD1; CDR3 length: 14; CDR3 DNA: TGTGCCAGCAGTTTAGCCGGGACAGGGAGCGAGCAGTACTTC; CDR3 protein: CASSLAGTGSEQYF
clone size: .; V gene: TRBV6-2/TRBV6-3; J gene: TRBJ2-1; D gene: .; CDR3 length: 15; CDR3 DNA: TGTGCCAGCAGAGGCGGGGCTCTCGCACAGAATGAGCAGTTCTTC; CDR3 protein: CASRGGALAQNEQFF
clone size: few; V gene: TRBV6-2/TRBV6-3; J gene: TRBJ2-1; D gene: TRBD2; CDR3 length: 17; CDR3 DNA: TGTGCCAGCAGCCCCCCCCGAGGCGGGGGAGCCTACAATGAGCAGTTCTTC; CDR3 protein: CASSPPRGGGAYNEQFF
clone size: many; V gene: TRBV20-1; J gene: TRBJ2-7; D gene: TRBD2; CDR3 length: 12; CDR3 DNA: TGCAGTGCTCCGGGACTAGCCTACGAGCAGTACTTC; CDR3 protein: CSAPGLAYEQYF
clone size: few; V gene: TRBV10-3; J gene: TRBJ1-4; D gene: TRBD1; CDR3 length: 15; CDR3 DNA: TGTGCCATCAGCCGGAACCAGGGGGTTGGGGAAAAACTGTTTTTT; CDR3 protein: CAISRNQGVGEKLFF
clone size: .; V gene: TRBV7-2; J gene: TRBJ1-1; D gene: .; CDR3 length: 15; CDR3 DNA: TGTGCCAGCAGCTTAGTGGCGGAGATGAACACTGAAGCTTTCTTT; CDR3 protein: CASSLVAEMNTEAFF
clone size: few; V gene: TRBV20-1; J gene: TRBJ1-6; D gene: .; CDR3 length: 16; CDR3 DNA: TGCAGTGCTCACTGGGACTCCAAACAGTATAATTCACCCCTCCACTTT; CDR3 protein: CSAHWDSKQYNSPLHF
clone size: .; V gene: TRBV6-2/TRBV6-3; J gene: TRBJ2-7; D gene: .; CDR3 length: 15; CDR3 DNA: TGTGCCAGCAGGGACGCGGGGTTCCCCCTCTACGAGCAGTACTTC; CDR3 protein: CASRDAGFPLYEQYF
clone size: few; V gene: TRBV5-1; J gene: TRBJ1-1; D gene: .; CDR3 length: 15; CDR3 DNA: TGCGCCAGCAGCCGCCACCCCGACCGGAACACTGAAGCTTTCTTT; CDR3 protein: CASSRHPDRNTEAFF
clone size: .; V gene: TRBV7-2; J gene: TRBJ2-7; D gene: .; CDR3 length: 13; CDR3 DNA: TGTGCCAGCAGCCCCTACACCGCCTACGAGCAGTACTTC; CDR3 protein: CASSPYTAYEQYF
clone size: .; V gene: TRBV6-5; J gene: TRBJ1-2; D gene: .; CDR3 length: 12; CDR3 DNA: TGTGCCAGCAGTCGGGGTAGGGATGGCTACACCTTC; CDR3 protein: CASSRGRDGYTF
clone size: few; V gene: TRBV4-1; J gene: TRBJ1-2; D gene: .; CDR3 length: 15; CDR3 DNA: TGCGCCAGCAGCCAAGATTCCGGCAGCTACTATGGCTACACCTTC; CDR3 protein: CASSQDSGSYYGYTF
clone size: medium-sized; V gene: TRBV28; J gene: TRBJ2-1; D gene: TRBD1; CDR3 length: 14; CDR3 DNA: TGTGCCAGCAGTTCGGCCGGGACAGCCAATGAGCAGTTCTTC; CDR3 protein: CASSSAGTANEQFF
clone size: few; V gene: TRBV29-1; J gene: TRBJ1-2; D gene: .; CDR3 length: 12; CDR3 DNA: TGCAGCGTTTCAACCGAGGACTATGGCTACACCTTC; CDR3 protein: CSVSTEDYGYTF
clone size: .; V gene: TRBV28; J gene: TRBJ1-2; D gene: .; CDR3 length: 13; CDR3 DNA: TGTGCCAGCAGGGTGACAGGAATGGCGGGCTACACCTTC; CDR3 protein: CASRVTGMAGYTF
clone size: many; V gene: TRBV9; J gene: TRBJ2-3; D gene: TRBD2; CDR3 length: 15; CDR3 DNA: TGTGCCAGCAGCGTGGGGACTAGCGGCACAGATACGCAGTATTTT; CDR3 protein: CASSVGTSGTDTQYF
clone size: once; V gene: TRBV4-2; J gene: TRBJ2-1; D gene: TRBD2; CDR3 length: 18; CDR3 DNA: TGTGCCAGCAGCCAAGATCTAGCGGGGGGGTCATTTGAAGAGACCCAGTTCTTC; CDR3 protein: CASSQDLAGGSFEETQFF
clone size: .; V gene: TRBV6-2/TRBV6-3; J gene: TRBJ2-3; D gene: .; CDR3 length: 15; CDR3 DNA: TGTGCCAGCAGCCGTTCGGGACTCCTGCAGGATACGCAGTATTTT; CDR3 protein: CASSRSGLLQDTQYF
clone size: .; V gene: TRBV6-2/TRBV6-3; J gene: TRBJ2-7; D gene: .; CDR3 length: 15; CDR3 DNA: TGTGCCAGCAGTTATAGACTAGTCGGAGGCAATGAGCAGTACTTC; CDR3 protein: CASSYRLVGGNEQYF
clone size: few; V gene: TRBV6-2/TRBV6-3; J gene: TRBJ2-3; D gene: TRBD1; CDR3 length: 17; CDR3 DNA: TGTGCCAGCAGTTATGTCTTACGGGACAGATACACAGATACGCAGTATTTT; CDR3 protein: CASSYVLRDRYTDTQYF
clone size: few; V gene: TRBV20-1; J gene: TRBJ1-6; D gene: .; CDR3 length: 14; CDR3 DNA: TGCAGTGCTAGAGACGGGGAGGACAATTCACCCCTCCACTTT; CDR3 protein: CSARDGEDNSPLHF
clone size: few; V gene: TRBV2; J gene: TRBJ1-4; D gene: .; CDR3 length: 16; CDR3 DNA: TGTGCCAGCAGTGGCCCAGGCGGGCGGTCTAATGAAAAACTGTTTTTT; CDR3 protein: CASSGPGGRSNEKLFF
clone size: .; V gene: TRBV3-1; J gene: TRBJ2-3; D gene: TRBD2; CDR3 length: 16; CDR3 DNA: TGTGCCAGCAGCCCCTCACGCGGGGGGGCGTCAGATACGCAGTATTTT; CDR3 protein: CASSPSRGGASDTQYF